This T cell receptor (beta chain) derives from a study of tumor and adjacent non-tumor tissue in lung cancer (dated by TCRdb to 2016 to 2018). For the study in its entirety: Patients with adenocarcinoma (approximately 11), squamous cell carcinoma (2) and small cell lung cancer (1) were included in the cohort. The roughly 15 patients were aged about 31 to 76 years, included about ten men and 5 women, and had TNM stage I to III disease. In total, sequencing yielded 100 million to 150 million productive TCRbeta reads, which works out to an average of approximately 4.2 million reads per sample. The study compared bulk TCRbeta repertoires between lung tumor tissue and matched distant non-tumor lung tissue from over twelve lung cancer patients. For each patient, one tumor sample and one normal lung sample were taken, giving approximately 30 paired specimens that underwent TCRbeta CDR3 sequencing. Points the paper makes about the study in general: A significantly larger cumulative share of the repertoire was made up by the top 100 clones in normal lung than in tumor tissue. Neither the sequencing platform nor unique molecular identifiers are mentioned in the methods. TCR diversity was significantly higher in younger patients, and greater tumor TCR diversity was associated with shorter overall survival and shorter disease-free survival. TCR diversity (inverse Simpson) was significantly higher in tumor than in normal lung tissue (around 460 vs 160, P = 0.0075, Mann-Whitney U test). The cohort had only 15 patients, and the authors noted that larger samples and more detailed clinical data are needed. Because peripheral blood was not sequenced, the blood TCRbeta repertoires of the lung cancer patients in the study went unexamined.

This clonotype was seen repeatedly, ten times or more. Its target antigen remains unknown. Base quality data are lacking; no much larger clone is found one base away. RNA was extracted from bulk unsorted tissue and checked for quality with a NanoDrop ND-1000 and an Agilent 2100. Donors were newly diagnosed lung cancer patients admitted for thoracic surgery in China between August and November 2014, without prior chemotherapy. Anyone who had undergone radiotherapy or chemotherapy before, or who had another cancer at the same time, was left out of the study. Surgical tissue pieces of 1-2 cm3 were preserved in RNAlater solution and stored at -80 °C until use. The library was produced with multiplex PCR. These reads were obtained on an Illumina HiSeq 2500. TCRbeta libraries were constructed through three rounds of nested PCR with primers (Table S4) according to protocols adapted from ARM-PCR. PCR products of 200-500 bp were gel-excised and purified with the QIAquick gel extraction kit before sequencing. Turning to the authors' computational methods: Trimmomatic was used to clean the reads, FLASH merged the cleaned reads into complete CDR3 sequences, and MiTCR assigned the sequences to V(D)J germline segments. VDJtools was used to compute clonal diversity as the inverse Simpson's index. A read counted as productive if the sequence was in-frame and lacked a premature stop codon. TCRdb took the public reads, trimmed them with fastp at Q25, ran MiXCR for clone calling and kept in-frame beta chains. Each entry merges the rows of one CDR3 protein and shows their most common DNA and genes. TCRdb's processing, not the authors', yielded these V and J calls. For this sample there are 77,000 or so distinct CDR3 sequences; under 85% appear just once. Roughly 12% of the sample is taken by the ten largest.

V is reduced by 2 bases and J by 1 base, leaving a spacing of 12 bases between them. The CDR3 spans 16 residues, from the cysteine through the phenylalanine. Only the CDR3 part of the read is kept: 48 bases, read in frame from the first base. The V and J genes are TRBV12-3 or TRBV12-4 and TRBJ1-5; the D region possibly corresponds to TRBD1 (6 bases align). Sequencing used lung tumor tissue. The receptor was derived from a woman in her forties or fifties with non-small cell lung cancer. The DNA sequence reads TGTGCCAGCAGTTTAATGGGGGCAATAAGCAATCAGCCCCAGCATTTT. Its translation reads: CASSLMGAISNQPQHF.